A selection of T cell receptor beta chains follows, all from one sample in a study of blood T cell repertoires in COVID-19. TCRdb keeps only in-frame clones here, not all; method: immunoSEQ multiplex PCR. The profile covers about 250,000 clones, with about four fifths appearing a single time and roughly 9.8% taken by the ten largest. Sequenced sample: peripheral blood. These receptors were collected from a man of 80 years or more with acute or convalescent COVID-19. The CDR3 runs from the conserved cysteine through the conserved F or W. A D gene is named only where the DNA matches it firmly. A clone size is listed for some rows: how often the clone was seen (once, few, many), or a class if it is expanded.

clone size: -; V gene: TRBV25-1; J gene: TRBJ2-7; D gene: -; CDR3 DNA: TGTGCCAGCAGGGGCCAAGGTCGTTCCTACGAGCAGTACTTC; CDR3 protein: CASRGQGRSYEQYF
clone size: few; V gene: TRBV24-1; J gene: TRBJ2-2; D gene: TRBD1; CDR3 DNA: TGTGCCACCAGTCCTTCTGACAGGGTTACGAACACCGGGGAGCTGTTTTTT; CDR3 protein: CATSPSDRVTNTGELFF
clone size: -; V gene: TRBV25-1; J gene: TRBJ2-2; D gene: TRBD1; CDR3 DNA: TGTGCCAGCAGTGCTTACAGGGGTCACGGGGAGCTGTTTTTT; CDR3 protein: CASSAYRGHGELFF
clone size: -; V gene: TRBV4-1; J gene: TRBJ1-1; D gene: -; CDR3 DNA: TGCGCCAGCAGCCCAGGGCGACAGGTGGGCACTGAAGCTTTCTTT; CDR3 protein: CASSPGRQVGTEAFF
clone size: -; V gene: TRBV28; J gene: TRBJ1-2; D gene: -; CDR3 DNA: TGTGCCAGCAGCCGCGGACAGAACTATGGCTACACCTTC; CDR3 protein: CASSRGQNYGYTF
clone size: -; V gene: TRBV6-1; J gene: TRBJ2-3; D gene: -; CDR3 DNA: TGTGCCAGCAGTGAAGGTAGTCGTCATACGCAGTATTTT; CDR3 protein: CASSEGSRHTQYF
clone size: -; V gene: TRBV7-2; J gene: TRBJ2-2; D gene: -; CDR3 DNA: TGTGCCAGCAGCCATCCCAGGGGTCCGAACACCGGGGAGCTGTTTTTT; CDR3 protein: CASSHPRGPNTGELFF
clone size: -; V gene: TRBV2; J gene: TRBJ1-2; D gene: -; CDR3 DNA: TGTGCCCGTTCCTCCGACGGAGCTAACTATGGCTACACCTTC; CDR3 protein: CARSSDGANYGYTF
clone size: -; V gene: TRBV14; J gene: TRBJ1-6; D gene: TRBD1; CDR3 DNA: TGTGCCAGCAGCCCCCTAGGGACAGCTAATTCACCCCTCCACTTT; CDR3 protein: CASSPLGTANSPLHF
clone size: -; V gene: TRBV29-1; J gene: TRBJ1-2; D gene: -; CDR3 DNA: TGCAGCGATCGACGAGGGGGCTATGGCTACACCTTC; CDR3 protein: CSDRRGGYGYTF
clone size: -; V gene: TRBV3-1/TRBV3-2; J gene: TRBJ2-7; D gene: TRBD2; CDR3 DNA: TGTGCCAGCAGCCTATCGGGGAGCGGGAAACACGAGCAGTACTTC; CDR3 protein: CASSLSGSGKHEQYF
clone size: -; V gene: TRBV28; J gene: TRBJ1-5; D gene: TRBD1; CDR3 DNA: TGTGCCAGCAGTTTTTCCAGGGGGCAATGGGGCAATCAGCCCCAGCATTTT; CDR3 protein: CASSFSRGQWGNQPQHF
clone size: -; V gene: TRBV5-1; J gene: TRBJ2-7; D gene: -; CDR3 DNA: TGCGCCAGCAGCTTGCCAGGATCCACGGAGCAGTACTTC; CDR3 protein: CASSLPGSTEQYF
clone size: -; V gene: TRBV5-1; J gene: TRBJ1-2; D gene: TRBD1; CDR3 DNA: TGCGCCAGCAGCGGACGACAGGGGGCTGACTATGGCTACACCTTC; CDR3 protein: CASSGRQGADYGYTF
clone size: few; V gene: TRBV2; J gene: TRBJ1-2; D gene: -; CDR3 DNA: TGTGCCAGCAGTGTCATGAACTATGGCTACACCTTC; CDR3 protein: CASSVMNYGYTF
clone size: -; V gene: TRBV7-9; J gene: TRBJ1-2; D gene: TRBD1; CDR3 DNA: TGTGCCAGCAGCTTAGCCACAGGGGAAAGGCGGGGCTACACCTTC; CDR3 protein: CASSLATGERRGYTF
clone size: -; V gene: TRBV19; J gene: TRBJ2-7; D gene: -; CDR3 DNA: TGTGCCAGTAGCAGACAGAATTACGAGCAGTACTTC; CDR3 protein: CASSRQNYEQYF
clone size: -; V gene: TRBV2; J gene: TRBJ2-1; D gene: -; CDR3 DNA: TGTGCCAGCAGACTAGCCAGCGATGAGCAGTTCTTC; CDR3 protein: CASRLASDEQFF
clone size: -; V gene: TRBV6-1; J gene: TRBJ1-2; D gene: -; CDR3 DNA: TGTGCCAGCAGTGAAAGGGGGACGGGTGCGAACGGCTACACCTTC; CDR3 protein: CASSERGTGANGYTF
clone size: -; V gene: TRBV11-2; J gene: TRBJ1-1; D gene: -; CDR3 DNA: TGTGCCAGCAGCTTCCCGGGATGGACTGAAGCTTTCTTT; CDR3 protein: CASSFPGWTEAFF
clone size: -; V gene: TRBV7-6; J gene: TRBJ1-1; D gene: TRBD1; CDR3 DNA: TGTGCCAGCAGGGGACAGGGGGCGAAAGACACTGAAGCTTTCTTT; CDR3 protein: CASRGQGAKDTEAFF
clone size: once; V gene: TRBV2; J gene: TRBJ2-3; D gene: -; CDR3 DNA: TGTGCCAGCAGTGGACAGGCAGATACGCAGTATTTT; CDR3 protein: CASSGQADTQYF
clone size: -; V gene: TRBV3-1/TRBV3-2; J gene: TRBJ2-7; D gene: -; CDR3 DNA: TGTGCCAGCAGCCAAGACCCGGGACACTACTACGAGCAGTACTTC; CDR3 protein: CASSQDPGHYYEQYF
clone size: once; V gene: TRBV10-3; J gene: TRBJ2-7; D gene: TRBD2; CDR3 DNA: TGTGCCATCAGTGACAGAGGGAGGGACTACGAGCAGTACTTC; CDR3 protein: CAISDRGRDYEQYF
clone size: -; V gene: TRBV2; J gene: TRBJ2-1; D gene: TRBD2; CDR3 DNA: TGTGCCAGCAGGTTGGGACTAGCGGGAGTAGATGAGCAGTTCTTC; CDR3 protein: CASRLGLAGVDEQFF
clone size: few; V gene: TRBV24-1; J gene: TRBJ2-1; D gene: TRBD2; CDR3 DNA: TGTGCCACCAGTGACCGGACAGGACGGCCTAGCGGGAGTTACAATGAGCAGTTCTTC; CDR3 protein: CATSDRTGRPSGSYNEQFF
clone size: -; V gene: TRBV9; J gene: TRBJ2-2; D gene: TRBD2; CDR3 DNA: TGTGCCAGCAGCGTAGTGGGTAGCGGGGGGCTTAACACCGGGGAGCTGTTTTTT; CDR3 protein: CASSVVGSGGLNTGELFF
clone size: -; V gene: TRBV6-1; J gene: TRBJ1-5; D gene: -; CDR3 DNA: TGTGCCAGCAGTGAAAGCAGGGGACCTAGTCAGCCCCAGCATTTT; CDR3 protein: CASSESRGPSQPQHF
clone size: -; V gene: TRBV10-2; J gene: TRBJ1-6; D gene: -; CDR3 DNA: TGCGCCAGCACGGGGAGCTCCTATAATTCACCCCTCCACTTT; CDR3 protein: CASTGSSYNSPLHF
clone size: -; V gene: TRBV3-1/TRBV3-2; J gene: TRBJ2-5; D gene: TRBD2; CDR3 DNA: TGTGCCAGCAGCCAAGATGTGGGGGGGGACGTGGAGACCCAGTACTTC; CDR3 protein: CASSQDVGGDVETQYF
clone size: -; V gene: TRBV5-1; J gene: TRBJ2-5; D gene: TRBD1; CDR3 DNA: TGCGCCAGCAGCCCCGGGACAGGGCCGGGGGAGACCCAGTACTTC; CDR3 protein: CASSPGTGPGETQYF
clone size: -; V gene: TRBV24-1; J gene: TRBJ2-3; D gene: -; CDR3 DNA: TGTGCCACCAGTGATTTGAGGGACAAAGTAGATACGCAGTATTTT; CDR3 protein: CATSDLRDKVDTQYF
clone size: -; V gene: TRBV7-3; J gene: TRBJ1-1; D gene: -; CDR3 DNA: TGTGCCAGCAGCCCAAACCCGCGGGAAACGGCTTTCTTT; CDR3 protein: CASSPNPRETAFF
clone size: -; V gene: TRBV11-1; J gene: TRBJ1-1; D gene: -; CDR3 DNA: TGTGCCAGCAGCTTTGACAGCATGAACACTGAAGCTTTCTTT; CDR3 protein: CASSFDSMNTEAFF
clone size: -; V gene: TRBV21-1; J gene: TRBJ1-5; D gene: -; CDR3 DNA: TGTGCCAGCAGCAAAGCGCTTTCGGGGAGCCAGCCCCAGCATTTT; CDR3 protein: CASSKALSGSQPQHF
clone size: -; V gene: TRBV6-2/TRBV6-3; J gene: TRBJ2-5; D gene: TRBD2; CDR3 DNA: TGTGCCAGCAGTTTACGGGGGGGCCGGGAGACCCAGTACTTC; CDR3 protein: CASSLRGGRETQYF
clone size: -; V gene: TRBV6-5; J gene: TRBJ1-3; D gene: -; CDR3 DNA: TGTGCCAGCAGTACAGACAACTCTGGAAACACCATATATTTT; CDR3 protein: CASSTDNSGNTIYF
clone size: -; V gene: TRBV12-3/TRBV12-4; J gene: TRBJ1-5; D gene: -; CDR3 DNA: TGTGCCAGCAGTGTACAGGGAACGCAGCATTTT; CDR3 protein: CASSVQGTQHF
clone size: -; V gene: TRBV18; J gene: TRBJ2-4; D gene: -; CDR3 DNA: TGTGCCAGCTCACCACCGGGGGGATTAGCCAAAAACATTCAGTACTTC; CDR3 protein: CASSPPGGLAKNIQYF
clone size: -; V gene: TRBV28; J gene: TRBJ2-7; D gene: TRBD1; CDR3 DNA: TGTGCCAGTTTAAAGGGGGCCCCCTACGAGCAGTACTTC; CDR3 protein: CASLKGAPYEQYF
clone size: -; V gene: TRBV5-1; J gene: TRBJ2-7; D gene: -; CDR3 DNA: TGCGCCAGCAGCTTGGCCACAGGTCCGTCCTACGAGCAGTACTTC; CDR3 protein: CASSLATGPSYEQYF
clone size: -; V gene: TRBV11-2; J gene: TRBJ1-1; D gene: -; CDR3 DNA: TGTGCCAGCAGCCCATACGGCACTGAAGCTTTCTTT; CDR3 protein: CASSPYGTEAFF
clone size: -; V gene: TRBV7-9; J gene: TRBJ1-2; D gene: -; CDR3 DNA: TGTGCCAGCAGCTTAGATTCCGGACAGAGGATAGGCTATGGCTACACCTTC; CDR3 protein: CASSLDSGQRIGYGYTF
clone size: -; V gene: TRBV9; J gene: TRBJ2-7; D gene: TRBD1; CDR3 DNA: TGTGCCAGCAGCGCAGAACAGGGGTACGAGCAGTACTTC; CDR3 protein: CASSAEQGYEQYF
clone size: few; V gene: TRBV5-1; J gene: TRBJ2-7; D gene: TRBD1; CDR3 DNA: TGCGCCAGCAGCTGGGGGGACAGGGCGGCCTACGAGCAGTACTTC; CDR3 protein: CASSWGDRAAYEQYF
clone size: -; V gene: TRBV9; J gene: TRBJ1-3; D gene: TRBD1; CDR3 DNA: TGTGCCAGCAGCGTAGCTACAGGGGGCGCGGGAGGAAACACCATATATTTT; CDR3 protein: CASSVATGGAGGNTIYF
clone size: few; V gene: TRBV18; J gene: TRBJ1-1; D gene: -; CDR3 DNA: TGTGCCAGCTCACTTGACAGGACGAACACTGAAGCTTTCTTT; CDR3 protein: CASSLDRTNTEAFF
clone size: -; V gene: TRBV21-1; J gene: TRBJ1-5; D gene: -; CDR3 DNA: TGTGCCAGCAGCAAAGCTGGGCAAAATCAGCCCCAGCATTTT; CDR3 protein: CASSKAGQNQPQHF
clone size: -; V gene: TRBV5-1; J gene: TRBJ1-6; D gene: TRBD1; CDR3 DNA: TGCGCCAGCAGCTTGGGACAGGGAAATAATTCACCCCTCCACTTT; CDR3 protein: CASSLGQGNNSPLHF
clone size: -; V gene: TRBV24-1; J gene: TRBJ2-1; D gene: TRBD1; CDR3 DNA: TGTGCCACCAGGCCGCAGACCGGGACAGGGGGGGACAATGAGCAGTTCTTC; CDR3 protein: CATRPQTGTGGDNEQFF
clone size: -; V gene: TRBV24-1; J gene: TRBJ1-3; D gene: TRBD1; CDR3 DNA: TGTGCCACTTCCGGGACAGGGAACACCATATATTTT; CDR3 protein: CATSGTGNTIYF
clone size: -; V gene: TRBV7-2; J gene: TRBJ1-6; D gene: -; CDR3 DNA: TGTGCCAGCAGCTTACAGGGGACCTACTATAATTCACCCCTCCACTTT; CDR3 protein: CASSLQGTYYNSPLHF
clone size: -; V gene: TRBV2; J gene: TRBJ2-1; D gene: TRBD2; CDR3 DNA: TGTGCCAGCAGTGATGAGCGGGGGTACGTAAATGAGCAGTTCTTC; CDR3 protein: CASSDERGYVNEQFF
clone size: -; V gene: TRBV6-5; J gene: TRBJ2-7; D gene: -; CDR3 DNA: TGTGCCAGCAGTCACAGTTTATCCTACGAGCAGTACTTC; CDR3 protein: CASSHSLSYEQYF
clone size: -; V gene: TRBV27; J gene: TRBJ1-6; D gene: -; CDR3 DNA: TGTGCCAGCAGTCCCTTTCGTTCACCCCTCCACTTT; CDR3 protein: CASSPFRSPLHF
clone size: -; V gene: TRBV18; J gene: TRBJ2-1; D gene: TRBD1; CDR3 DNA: TGTGCCAGCTCACCTGGGGACAGGGGGCTGTACAATGAGCAGTTCTTC; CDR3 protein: CASSPGDRGLYNEQFF
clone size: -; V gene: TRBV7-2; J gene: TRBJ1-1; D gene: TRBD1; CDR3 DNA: TGTGCCAGCAGCTTAGGGACAGGCTCTGAAGCTTTCTTT; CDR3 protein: CASSLGTGSEAFF
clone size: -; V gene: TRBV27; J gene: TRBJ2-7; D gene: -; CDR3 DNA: TGTGCCAGCAGTTCCATCTCTAGGGGTGCAAGGGAGCAGTACTTC; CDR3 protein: CASSSISRGAREQYF
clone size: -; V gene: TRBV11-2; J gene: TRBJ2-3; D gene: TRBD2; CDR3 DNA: TGTGCCAGCGGATCCCGGGGACTAGAAACAGATACGCAGTATTTT; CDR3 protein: CASGSRGLETDTQYF
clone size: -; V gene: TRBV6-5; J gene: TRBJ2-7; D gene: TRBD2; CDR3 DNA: TGTGCCAGCTGTACTAGCGGCTCCGCTAGCGACGAGCAGTACTTC; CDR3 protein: CASCTSGSASDEQYF